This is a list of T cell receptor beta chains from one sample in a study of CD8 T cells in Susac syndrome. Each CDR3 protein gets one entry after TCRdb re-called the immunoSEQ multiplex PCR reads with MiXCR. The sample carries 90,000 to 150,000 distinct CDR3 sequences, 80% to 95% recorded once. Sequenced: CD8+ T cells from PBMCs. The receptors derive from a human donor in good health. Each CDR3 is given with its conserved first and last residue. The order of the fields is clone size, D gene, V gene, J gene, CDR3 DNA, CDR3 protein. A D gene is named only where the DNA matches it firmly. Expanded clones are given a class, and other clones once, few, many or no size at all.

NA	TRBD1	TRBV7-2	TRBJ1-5	TGTGCCAGCAGCTTAGGTTTGCTTGGGACAGGGAGTCACCAGCCCCAGCATTTT	CASSLGLLGTGSHQPQHF
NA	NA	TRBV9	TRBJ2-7	TGTGCCAGCAGCCCGATCTCAGGACCCTACGAGCAGTACTTC	CASSPISGPYEQYF
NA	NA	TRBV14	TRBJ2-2	TGTGCCAGCAGCCAAGATCTGAACACCGGGGAGCTGTTTTTT	CASSQDLNTGELFF
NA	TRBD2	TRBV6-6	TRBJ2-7	TGTGCCAGCAGTGACCCCGGGACTAGCGGTCTTTGGGAGCAGTACTTC	CASSDPGTSGLWEQYF
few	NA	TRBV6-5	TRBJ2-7	TGTGCCAGCAATCCTTACGAAGGGTCCTACGAGCAGTACTTC	CASNPYEGSYEQYF
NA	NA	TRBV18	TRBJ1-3	TGTGCCAGCTCTGACCAGAAATCAGGCTCTGGAAACACCATATATTTT	CASSDQKSGSGNTIYF
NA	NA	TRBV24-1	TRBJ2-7	TGTGCCACCAGTGATGCCGGGAAACCCTACGAGCAGTACTTC	CATSDAGKPYEQYF
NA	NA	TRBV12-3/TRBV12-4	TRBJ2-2	TGTGCCAGCAGATGGAACACCGGGGAGCTGTTTTTT	CASRWNTGELFF
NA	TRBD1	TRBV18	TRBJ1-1	TGTGCCAGCTCACTTGACAGGGGGGCTGACACTGAAGCTTTCTTT	CASSLDRGADTEAFF
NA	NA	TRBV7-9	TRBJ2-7	TGTGCCAGCAGCTTGACGCAGGACCCCTACGAGCAGTACTTC	CASSLTQDPYEQYF
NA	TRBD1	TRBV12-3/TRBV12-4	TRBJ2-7	TGTGCCAGCAGAACGACAGGGGGCATCAACGAGCAGTACTTC	CASRTTGGINEQYF
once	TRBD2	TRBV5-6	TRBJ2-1	TGTGCCAGCAGCTTGCCCGGGGGGGATTCCAATGAGCAGTTCTTC	CASSLPGGDSNEQFF
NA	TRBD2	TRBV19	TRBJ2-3	TGTGCCAGTAGTATAGCGGCCGCGGGGGCAGATACGCAGTATTTT	CASSIAAAGADTQYF
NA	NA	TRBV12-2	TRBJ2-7	TGTGCAAGTCGCTTAGCGGACGGAGAGCAGTACTTC	CASRLADGEQYF
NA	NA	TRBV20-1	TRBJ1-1	TGCAGTGCTAGCCGGGCAGGGCTTGCCACTGAAGCTTTCTTT	CSASRAGLATEAFF
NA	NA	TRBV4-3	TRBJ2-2	TGCGCCAGCGGAGCGCAGTTTCTCACCGGGGAGCTGTTTTTT	CASGAQFLTGELFF
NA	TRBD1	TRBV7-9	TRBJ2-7	TGTGCCAGCAGCCAGATCGGACAGGACTACGAGCAGTACTTC	CASSQIGQDYEQYF
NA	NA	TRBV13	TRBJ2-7	TGTGCCAGCAGCTTAGGCGGCAGCCCCTACGAGCAGTACTTC	CASSLGGSPYEQYF
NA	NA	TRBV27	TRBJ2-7	TGTGCCAGCAGTTTTGTGGCGCCTAGGGGGAACTACGAGCAGTACTTC	CASSFVAPRGNYEQYF
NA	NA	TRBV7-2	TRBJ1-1	TGTGCCAGCAGCTGGTCAGGGTTGAACACTGAAGCTTTCTTT	CASSWSGLNTEAFF
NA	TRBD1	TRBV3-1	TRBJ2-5	TGTGCCAGCAGCCCCGGGACAGGGGGCTATCGAGACTTC	CASSPGTGGYRDF
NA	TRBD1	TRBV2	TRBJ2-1	TGTGCCAGCAGTGGTGGACAGGCTATCCGTGAGCAGTTCTTC	CASSGGQAIREQFF
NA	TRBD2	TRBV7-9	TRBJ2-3	TGTGCCAGCAGCTTAAGCGGGAGTGGTAAAGATACGCAGTATTTT	CASSLSGSGKDTQYF
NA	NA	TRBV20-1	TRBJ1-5	TGCAGTGCTAGAGATCGCAGGGGAGTTCAGCCCCAGCATTTT	CSARDRRGVQPQHF
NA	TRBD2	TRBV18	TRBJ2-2	TGTGCCAGCTCACCTTTCGGGAGGGAGAACACCGGGGAGCTGTTTTTT	CASSPFGRENTGELFF
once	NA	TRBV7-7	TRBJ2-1	TGTGCTAGCAGTTTAGCAAGCGGTAATGAGCAGTTCTTC	CASSLASGNEQFF
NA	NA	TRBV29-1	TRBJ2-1	TGCAGCGTTGCCCCCACTGGAGCGGCGCAGTTCTTC	CSVAPTGAAQFF
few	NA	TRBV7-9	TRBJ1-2	TGTGCCAGCAGCTTTACGACTGATAACTATGGCTACACCTTC	CASSFTTDNYGYTF
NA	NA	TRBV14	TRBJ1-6	TGTGCCAGCAGCCAAGAGCGGAACTTTAATTCACCCCTCCACTTT	CASSQERNFNSPLHF
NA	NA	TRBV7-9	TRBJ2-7	TGTGCCAGCAGCTTAGGTGGGACCTACTCCTACGAGCAGTACTTC	CASSLGGTYSYEQYF
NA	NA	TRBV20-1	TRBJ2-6	TGCAGTGCTAGTGAGGCGGGGCGCGCTGGGGCCAACGTCCTGACTTTC	CSASEAGRAGANVLTF
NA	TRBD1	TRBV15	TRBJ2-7	TGTGCCACCAGTAGAGACAGGGGGACCTACGAGCAGTACTTC	CATSRDRGTYEQYF
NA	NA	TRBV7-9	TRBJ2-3	TGTGCCAGCAGCTCCCCTTCTACGCAGTATTTT	CASSSPSTQYF
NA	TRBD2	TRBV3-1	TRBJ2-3	TGTGCCAGCAGGGCCACCAGCGGGGGGGCACACACAGATACGCAGTATTTT	CASRATSGGAHTDTQYF
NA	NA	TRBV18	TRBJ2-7	TGTGCCAGCTCCCCCGCAGGGAACCCCTACGAGCAGTACTTC	CASSPAGNPYEQYF
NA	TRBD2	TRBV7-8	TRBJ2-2	TGTGCCAGCAGCTTTGGGCGGGGGGGCCCCGGGGAGCTGTTTTTT	CASSFGRGGPGELFF
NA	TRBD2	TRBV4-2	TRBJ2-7	TGTGCCAGCAGCCAAGCCGCGGCAGCGGGAGTCTACGAGCAGTACTTC	CASSQAAAAGVYEQYF
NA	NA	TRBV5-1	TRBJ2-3	TGCGCCAGCTCCCTCATAGCGGAGACTAGCACAGATACGCAGTATTTT	CASSLIAETSTDTQYF
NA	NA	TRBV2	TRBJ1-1	TGTGCCACGAGGAAAGGTGCGGGGGGCACTGAAGCTTTCTTT	CATRKGAGGTEAFF
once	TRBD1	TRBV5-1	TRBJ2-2	TGCGCCAGCAGCCAAAGACAGGGGGCAGCGAACACCGGGGAGCTGTTTTTT	CASSQRQGAANTGELFF
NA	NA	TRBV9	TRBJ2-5	TGTGCCAGCAGCGTAGGAGGCCCTGGAGAGACCCAGTACTTC	CASSVGGPGETQYF
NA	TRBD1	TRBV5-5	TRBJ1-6	TGTGCCAGCAGCTTGGACAGGGGGCGCGAACCCCTCCACTTT	CASSLDRGREPLHF
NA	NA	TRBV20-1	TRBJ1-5	TGCAGTGCTAGAAAAGAGACTGGGATCAGCAATCAGCCCCAGCATTTT	CSARKETGISNQPQHF
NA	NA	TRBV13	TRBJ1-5	TGTGCCAGCAGCTTAGATGGGCCGAAGAGGGGAGGCAATCAGCCCCAGCATTTT	CASSLDGPKRGGNQPQHF
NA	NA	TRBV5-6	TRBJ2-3	TGTGCCAGCAGTCCTGGACTAAATACGCAGTATTTT	CASSPGLNTQYF
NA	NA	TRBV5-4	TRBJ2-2	TGTGCCAGCAGCTCGCCGACGAACACCGGGGAGCTGTTTTTT	CASSSPTNTGELFF
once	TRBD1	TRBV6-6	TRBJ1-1	TGTGCCACCAGACAGGGGGTAGGGTGGAACACTGAAGCTTTCTTT	CATRQGVGWNTEAFF
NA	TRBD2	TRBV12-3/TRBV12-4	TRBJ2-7	TGTGCCAGCAGTTCCCAGGGAGCGGGATACGAGCAGTACTTC	CASSSQGAGYEQYF
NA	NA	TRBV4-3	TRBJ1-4	TGCGCCAGCAGCCAAGATCTGATGGGCCTCCCTAATGAAAAACTGTTTTTT	CASSQDLMGLPNEKLFF
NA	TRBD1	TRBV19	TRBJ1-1	TGTGCCAGTAGAGGGTCCCGGACAGGGACGGCTGAAGCTTTCTTT	CASRGSRTGTAEAFF